Reported below is one TCR beta chain. This clonotype was counted ten times or more. Its antigen target is currently unknown. No base-level quality is on record; no much larger clone is a single base apart. In the paper's terms, the time point label means: 45 to 50 days after influenza vaccine administration. The sample belongs to a study of response to subunit inactivated influenza vaccine (dated by TCRdb to the late 2010s). Study-level background: The study used deep quantitative T cell receptor repertoire profiling to track responses to a trivalent subunit inactivated influenza vaccine. What the work shows at the level of the full study, not this receptor alone: According to the authors, only a limited number of new T cells may be recruited by each seasonal influenza vaccination.

From V the trimming removes 7 bases and from J it removes 0 bases, while the gene matches leave 1 base of the junction unaccounted for. Taken from the germline V gene (reference sequence), the CDR1 and CDR2 loops are DFQATT and SNEGSKA. The CDR3 sequence holds 13 residues, the cysteine and phenylalanine included. Left in the record is the CDR3 DNA by itself, 39 bases read in frame from the first base. Library prep was done by RT-PCR. This sample was sequenced with an Illumina HiSeq 2500. In-frame beta chains were kept once TCRdb had trimmed the public reads at Q25 with fastp and called clones with MiXCR. For every CDR3 protein sequence, its rows merge into one entry that carries the most common genes and DNA. The sample yields some 500,000 distinct CDR3 sequences; 10% to 15% were counted once. Together, the top ten hold around 14% of the sample.

Sequenced material: PBMCs from blood, taken about 40 days after vaccination. The chain links TRBV20-1 with TRBJ1-5; 9 nucleotides in the junction match TRBD1. This TCR derives from a man aged 45 to 65 who received an inactivated influenza vaccine. Donor details come from another sample of the same person, matched by shared clones. The CDR3 has the sequence CSGTGDSNQPQHF. The nucleotides are TGCAGTGGGACAGGGGATAGCAATCAGCCCCAGCATTTT.